This is a list of T cell receptor beta chains from one sample in a study of blood T cell repertoires in COVID-19. The assay was immunoSEQ multiplex PCR, and TCRdb's table has in-frame clones only and misses some. The sample lists some 40,000 clones, nearly 70% occurring once. What was sequenced was peripheral blood. The receptors here all came from an elderly man with acute or convalescent COVID-19. Each CDR3 is given with its conserved first and last residue. The order of the fields is J gene, V gene, D gene, clone size, CDR3 length, CDR3 protein, CDR3 DNA. D genes are given only for firm matches. Some rows mark clone size as missing; the rest say once, few, many or name a class of expanded clone.

>TRBJ1-4|TRBV19|.|.|16
CASSPRRGGGNEKLFF
TGTGCCAGTAGTCCCCGGAGGGGGGGCGGTAATGAAAAACTGTTTTTT
>TRBJ2-3|TRBV6-5|.|.|16
CASSYLRDFRLDTQYF
TGTGCCAGCAGTTACCTACGGGACTTTAGGCTAGATACGCAGTATTTT
>TRBJ2-2|TRBV2|TRBD2|.|16
CASSAGTSGFTGELFF
TGTGCCAGCAGTGCCGGGACTAGCGGGTTTACTGGGGAGCTGTTTTTT
>TRBJ1-1|TRBV7-8|TRBD1|.|15
CASSLAGQFNTEAFF
TGTGCCAGCAGCTTAGCGGGACAGTTTAACACTGAAGCTTTCTTT
>TRBJ1-2|TRBV6-1|TRBD1|.|16
CASSEGFRGTGYGYTF
TGTGCCAGCAGTGAAGGCTTTAGAGGGACAGGATATGGCTACACCTTC
>TRBJ2-7|TRBV10-3|TRBD2|.|14
CAINKAGDGYEQYF
TGTGCCATCAATAAAGCGGGAGATGGCTACGAGCAGTACTTC
>TRBJ1-4|TRBV6-5|.|.|14
CASSLDRSNEKLFF
TGTGCCAGCAGCTTAGACAGATCTAATGAAAAACTGTTTTTT
>TRBJ2-5|TRBV10-3|.|.|16
CAISSSNGRDQETQYF
TGTGCCATCAGTTCTTCCAATGGGCGCGACCAAGAGACCCAGTACTTC
>TRBJ1-5|TRBV10-1|.|.|13
CASSSNLNQPQHF
TGCGCCAGTTCCAGTAATCTCAATCAGCCCCAGCATTTT
>TRBJ2-7|TRBV5-1|TRBD1|.|14
CASSLPRQGDEQYF
TGCGCCAGCAGCTTGCCCCGACAGGGCGACGAGCAGTACTTC
>TRBJ1-5|TRBV27|TRBD1|.|15
CASRPGTGGAQPQHF
TGTGCCAGCAGACCCGGGACAGGGGGGGCTCAGCCCCAGCATTTT
>TRBJ2-3|TRBV11-2|.|once|13
CASSLDPTDTQYF
TGTGCCAGCAGCTTAGATCCTACAGATACGCAGTATTTT
>TRBJ1-4|TRBV28|.|.|14
CASSLPATNEKLFF
TGTGCCAGCAGTTTACCAGCAACTAATGAAAAACTGTTTTTT
>TRBJ1-1|TRBV5-6|.|.|13
CASSFQADTEAFF
TGTGCCAGCAGCTTTCAGGCAGACACTGAAGCTTTCTTT
>TRBJ1-1|TRBV6-5|.|once|12
CASKRPNTEAFF
TGTGCCAGCAAGAGGCCTAACACTGAAGCTTTCTTT
>TRBJ2-2|TRBV30|TRBD2|.|12
CAERGGPGELFF
TGTGCCGAGCGGGGTGGTCCCGGGGAGCTGTTTTTT
>TRBJ2-5|TRBV6-1|.|.|15
CASSENLAQQETQYF
TGTGCCAGCAGTGAAAACCTAGCCCAACAAGAGACCCAGTACTTC
>TRBJ2-7|TRBV29-1|.|.|14
CSADSFPKTYEQYF
TGCAGCGCGGACAGTTTCCCGAAAACCTACGAGCAGTACTTC
>TRBJ1-2|TRBV11-3|.|.|15
CASSSRGTSGNGYTF
TGTGCCAGCAGCTCCAGGGGCACCTCTGGCAATGGCTACACCTTC
>TRBJ2-7|TRBV10-1|TRBD2|.|15
CASSSGTSDTYEQYF
TGCGCCAGCAGTTCTGGGACTAGCGATACCTACGAGCAGTACTTC
>TRBJ2-1|TRBV7-9|TRBD2|.|17
CASSLLRGLAGVNEQFF
TGTGCCAGCAGCCTGCTCCGGGGGCTAGCGGGAGTGAATGAGCAGTTCTTC
>TRBJ1-2|TRBV5-4|.|.|14
CASSLLGANYGYTF
TGTGCCAGCAGCTTGTTGGGGGCCAACTATGGCTACACCTTC
>TRBJ1-6|TRBV5-5|.|.|16
CASSTLGSSYNSPLHF
TGTGCCAGCAGCACCTTGGGGAGCTCCTATAATTCACCCCTCCACTTT